This T cell receptor beta chain was obtained from a study of blood T cells in healthy people across ages. CDR1 DFQATT and CDR2 SNEGSKA come from the germline V gene (reference sequence). The CDR3 is 9 amino acids. A J-beta primer mix and a sample-barcoded 5' primer were used in a second PCR of roughly 7 to 12 cycles. From the 5' RACE reads, TCRdb called clonotypes with MiXCR, one entry per CDR3 protein. The table lists roughly 1 million distinct CDR3 sequences, roughly 24% of them singletons, with 0.75% in the top ten. Each donor supplied ten milliliters of peripheral blood. This clonotype was counted a few times. The data were also submitted as part of a second study, on T cells of mothers and their children. This second study says: Donation was provided by three healthy Caucasian mothers along with their six children.

V usage is TRBV20-1 and J usage is TRBJ2-5, with unresolved D. The J call may not be correct, given that the DNA end is closer to TRBJ2-1. The sequence was collected from a girl under 10 years old in good health. Sequencing was carried out using blood. In DNA, the CDR3 is TGCAGTGCTAGATTTGAGCAGTTCTTC. This gives the protein CSARFEQFF.